This T cell receptor beta chain was found in a study of shared clonotypes between healthy human individuals. The CDR3 extends over 14 amino acids. The V gene lost 5 bases and the J gene lost 0 bases, with 12 bases spanning the gap. CDR1 is SGHTS and CDR2 is YDEGEE in the germline V gene. Method: immunoSEQ multiplex PCR; TCRdb's copy keeps in-frame clones and lacks some. The table includes roughly 2 million clones, 90% to 95% detected once. The chain couples TRBV5-8 to TRBJ2-7, with a tentative D call TRBD2 (6 bases). This clonotype originated in a man between 18 and 29 years old in good health. The sequenced material came from naive CD4+ T cells sorted from blood. Subset here: CD45RA+ positively selected. Here the CDR3 reads CASRDAGSSYEQYF. The CDR3 nucleotides read TGTGCCAGCAGGGACGCGGGGAGCTCCTACGAGCAGTACTTC.